The 22 T cell receptor beta chains below come from one sample, sequenced in a study of blood T cells in healthy people across ages. It was with a sample-barcoded 5' primer and a J-beta primer mix that a second PCR of roughly 6 to 12 cycles was run. Via MiXCR, TCRdb re-called the 5' RACE reads, giving one row per CDR3 protein. There are 1.5 million to 1.9 million distinct CDR3 sequences in the sample; roughly two fifths occur only once, and about 4% lies in the top ten. Sequenced: blood. Receptors originate from a woman younger than 30 in good health.

The CDR3 loop is CASSQPPNSGANVLTF. The CDR3 DNA follows: TGCGCCAGCAGCCAACCACCGAACTCTGGGGCCAACGTCCTGACTTTC. The chain has TRBV4-3 and TRBJ2-6; no clear D gene. CDR3 length: 16 residues. Germline V gives CDR1 LGHNA, CDR2 YSLEER. Trimming stripped 2 bases from V and 0 bases from J, with 8 bases between.

This clonotype was seen more than once but under ten times. J is TRBJ2-3 and V is TRBV20-1; 10 positions match TRBD2. CDR3 length equals 15 residues. Looked up from germline, CDR1 is DFQATT and CDR2 is SNEGSKA (reference sequence). Trimming removed 6 bases from V and 3 bases from J; junction bases left unmatched: 9. The CDR3 nucleotides read TGCAGTGCCCCGGTCAGGACTAGCGGAACAGATACGCAGTATTTT. This translates into CSAPVRTSGTDTQYF.

In its sample, this clonotype was seen a few times. The chain carries TRBV4-1 and TRBJ1-1, with no clear D. Germline values: CDR1 MGHRA, CDR2 YSYEKL. The CDR3 is made up of 15 amino acids. V was cut by 4 bases and J by 1 base, with 13 bases left in between. CDR3 region: CASSPYAGGNTEAFF. CDR3 DNA: TGCGCCAGCAGCCCTTACGCTGGTGGGAACACTGAAGCTTTCTTT.

With regard to this clonotype: The junction differs from germline at one of its ends, possibly a read error. J is TRBJ1-2 and V is TRBV20-1; tentatively, D is TRBD1 (6 bases). The CDR3 has 13 residues. Germline V lookup: CDR1 DFQATT, CDR2 SNEGSKA (reference sequence). CDR3 in DNA: TGCAGTTCTAGAGAAGTGGGGGGCTATGACTACACCTTC. Its protein product is CSSREVGGYDYTF.

This clonotype was observed a few times. The chain uses TRBV7-8 and TRBJ2-3; TRBD2 aligns across 12 bases. Germline CDR1 is SGHVS and CDR2 is FQNEAQ. The CDR3 extends over 16 amino acids. J lost 2 bases, V lost 6 bases, and 6 bases had no gene match. In nucleotides, the CDR3 is TGTGCCAGCAGAACGACTAGCGGGGGAGTCACAGATACGCAGTATTTT. It is translated as CASRTTSGGVTDTQYF.

This clonotype has only one observation. The J gene is TRBJ1-4, the V gene TRBV20-1; D perhaps matches TRBD1 (5 bases). Germline-derived CDR1 and CDR2 are DFQATT and SNEGSKA (reference sequence). The CDR3 has 14 residues. The V gene lost 6 bases and the J gene lost 3 bases, with 14 bases spanning the gap. The CDR3 reads CSATRGSANEKLFF. In nucleotides, the CDR3 is TGCAGTGCGACGAGGGGTTCTGCTAATGAAAAACTGTTTTTT.

The genes are TRBV9 and TRBJ2-3; 11 bases match TRBD2. Trimming cost V 7 bases and J 3 bases; bases outside gene matches: 10. The germline gives CDR1 SGDLS, CDR2 YYNGEE. The CDR3 contains 16 residues. CDR3 sequence (DNA): TGTGCCAGCTCACTGCCCGTAGCGGGGGGGACAGATACGCAGTATTTT. It specifies CASSLPVAGGTDTQYF. The whole variable domain, filled in from reference TRBV9 and TRBJ2-3, reads DSGVTQTPKHLITATGQRVTLRCSPRSGDLSVYWYQQSLDQGLQFLIQYYNGEERAKGNILERFSAQQFPDLHSELNLSSLELGDSALYFCASSLPVAGGTDTQYFGPGTRLTVL.

This chain uses TRBV7-2 with TRBJ2-1; possibly TRBD1 or TRBD2 for D (5 bases each). The J call may be incorrect, as the DNA end agrees better with TRBJ2-7. Per the germline V gene, CDR1 is SGHTA and CDR2 is FQGNSA. The CDR3 consists of 13 residues. The CDR3 here is CASRPEWGNEQYF. The CDR3 DNA reads as TGTGCCAGCAGACCGGAGTGGGGGAATGAGCAGTACTTC.

The genes are TRBV4-3 and TRBJ2-2; 9 positions match TRBD1. CDR1 is LGHNA and CDR2 is YSLEER in the germline V gene. V lost 2 bases and J lost 5; bases outside the gene matches: 9. The CDR3 covers 17 residues. CDR3 region: CASSQHTGGKWTGELFF. CDR3 in DNA: TGCGCCAGCAGCCAACATACAGGGGGCAAATGGACCGGGGAGCTGTTTTTT.

This clonotype was seen repeatedly, ten times or more. The rearrangement uses TRBV3-1 and TRBJ1-3; maybe TRBD1 (5 bases). This CDR3 comprises 13 residues. Germline CDR1 reads LGHDT; CDR2 reads YNNKEL (reference sequence). V was shortened by 1 base and J by 9 bases, with 10 bases between the two germline ends. The CDR3 sequence: CASSQAGGRTIYF. The DNA for the CDR3 is TGTGCCAGCAGCCAAGCGGGGGGACGCACCATATATTTT.

V and J are TRBV7-2 and TRBJ1-5; D is uncertain. Germline lookup yields CDR1 SGHTA and CDR2 FQGNSA. This CDR3 is built from 15 residues. V lost 6 bases to trimming and J lost 0 bases, with 12 bases between them. This chain's CDR3 is CASSRLTGSNQPQHF. As DNA, the CDR3 is TGTGCCAGCAGTAGGTTGACTGGTAGCAATCAGCCCCAGCATTTT. The entire variable domain, with the rest obtained from reference TRBV7-2 and TRBJ1-5, is as follows: GAGVSQSPSNKVTEKGKDVELRCDPISGHTALYWYRQSLGQGLEFLIYFQGNSAPDKSGLPSDRFSAERTGGSVSTLTIQRTQQEDSAVYLCASSRLTGSNQPQHFGDGTRLSIL.

This clonotype was recorded only once. The germline gene is not matched at one end of the junction; a read error may be the cause. V gene TRBV29-1 combines with J gene TRBJ1-4; 7 bases line up with TRBD1. The germline V gene encodes CDR1 SQVTM and CDR2 ANQGSEA. This CDR3 region has 13 residues. The CDR3 nucleotides read TGCAGCGTCCAGACAGGGAGGAATGAAAAATTGTTTTTT. Its translation: CSVQTGRNEKLFF.

This clonotype was found a few times. The chain recombines TRBV12-3 or TRBV12-4 with TRBJ2-5; D is ambiguous. CDR3 length: 14 residues. V lost 7 bases and J 2 bases, leaving 14 bases between the germline ends. The CDR3 region has the DNA TGTGCCAGCACCCATTTGAGCCCTCAAGAGACCCAGTACTTC. Translating it yields CASTHLSPQETQYF.

V gene TRBV12-3 or TRBV12-4 combines with J gene TRBJ2-5, with 7 nucleotides matching TRBD1. The DNA matches TRBJ2-7 better at its end, which makes the J call doubtful. The CDR3 runs to 14 residues. Here the CDR3 reads CASSGTDFTYEQYF. CDR3 nucleotide sequence: TGTGCCAGCAGTGGGACAGACTTTACCTACGAGCAGTACTTC.

This clonotype was picked up a small number of times. The chain combines TRBV6-6 with TRBJ2-7, with D unresolved. V was trimmed by 2 bases and J by 2 bases, leaving 4 bases between them. The germline gives CDR1 MNHNY, CDR2 SVGAGI (reference sequence). The CDR3 has 12 amino acids. The CDR3 coding sequence is TGTGCCAGCAGTTACGTAACCTACGAGCAGTACTTC. Translating it yields CASSYVTYEQYF.

This CDR3 is CASSFHLIGSGRSYEQYF. CDR3 DNA sequence: TGTGCCAGCAGCTTCCATTTGATTGGTAGCGGGCGCTCCTACGAGCAGTACTTC. This chain uses TRBV7-9 with TRBJ2-7; 7 bases agree with TRBD2. The CDR3 has 18 residues. The germline CDR1 and CDR2 sequences are SEHNR and FQNEAQ (reference sequence). J was trimmed by 0 bases and V by 3 bases; bases with no gene match: 14. The variable domain in full, completed from reference TRBV7-9 and TRBJ2-7, reads DTGVSQNPRHKITKRGQNVTFRCDPISEHNRLYWYRQTLGQGPEFLTYFQNEAQLEKSRLLSDRFSAERPKGSFSTLEIQRTEQGDSAMYLCASSFHLIGSGRSYEQYFGPGTRLTVT.

This chain connects TRBV9 to TRBJ1-1, with D possibly matching TRBD1 (6 bases). V dropped 0 bases and J dropped 5 bases, with 20 bases sitting between them. Germline loops: CDR1 SGDLS, CDR2 YYNGEE. The CDR3 is made up of 17 amino acids. For the CDR3, the DNA is TGTGCCAGCAGCGTAGCCCCTGCAGGGGCCTCGTTGACTGAAGCTTTCTTT. It yields the protein CASSVAPAGASLTEAFF.

This clonotype has more than one count but fewer than ten. The chain employs TRBV24-1 and TRBJ2-7, with D perhaps TRBD2 (5 bases). The V end lost 3 bases, the J end lost 2 bases, and 16 bases lay between the germline ends. Germline-derived CDR1 and CDR2 are KGHDR and SFDVKD. The CDR3 runs 16 residues. In DNA form, the CDR3 reads TGTGCCACCAGTGATGGGATAGGAGGCGCTGCCTACGAGCAGTACTTC. Its protein is CATSDGIGGAAYEQYF.

The V call is TRBV12-5, the J call TRBJ2-1; a weak D match, TRBD2 (6 bases). In germline, CDR1 is LGHNT, CDR2 FRNRAP. CDR3 size: 16 residues. The V end was cut by 1 base, the J end by 7 bases, with 17 bases between. The CDR3 sequence is CASGLDPGLFANEQFF. CDR3 nucleotide sequence: TGTGCTAGTGGTTTGGACCCGGGACTGTTCGCAAATGAGCAGTTCTTC.

The chain employs TRBV7-9 and TRBJ1-1, with 7 bases identical to TRBD1. This CDR3 contains 14 residues. The germline V gene has CDR1 SEHNR and CDR2 FQNEAQ (reference sequence). V gave up 5 bases and J gave up 10 bases; unmatched junction bases: 13. The CDR3 bases are TGTGCCAGCAGCCCTCCAGGGGGGGGGATTGGAGCTTTCTTT. Translation gives CASSPPGGGIGAFF.

This clonotype was observed at least ten times. The chain couples TRBV12-3 or TRBV12-4 to TRBJ2-5; no reliable D call. The V end lost 2 bases, the J end lost 3 bases, and 7 bases lay between the germline ends. The CDR3 is 13 amino acids. CDR3: CASSLFPKETQYF. Written as DNA, the CDR3 is TGTGCCAGCAGTTTATTTCCTAAAGAGACCCAGTACTTC.

The V and J genes are TRBV20-1 and TRBJ2-3, with D perhaps TRBD2 (5 bases). The V gene lost 1 base and the J gene lost 2 bases, with 10 bases spanning the gap. The germline gives CDR1 DFQATT, CDR2 SNEGSKA (reference sequence). The CDR3 spans 14 residues. CDR3 coding DNA: TGCAGTGCTAGAGTCCCGGACTTCACAGATACGCAGTATTTT. It is translated as CSARVPDFTDTQYF.